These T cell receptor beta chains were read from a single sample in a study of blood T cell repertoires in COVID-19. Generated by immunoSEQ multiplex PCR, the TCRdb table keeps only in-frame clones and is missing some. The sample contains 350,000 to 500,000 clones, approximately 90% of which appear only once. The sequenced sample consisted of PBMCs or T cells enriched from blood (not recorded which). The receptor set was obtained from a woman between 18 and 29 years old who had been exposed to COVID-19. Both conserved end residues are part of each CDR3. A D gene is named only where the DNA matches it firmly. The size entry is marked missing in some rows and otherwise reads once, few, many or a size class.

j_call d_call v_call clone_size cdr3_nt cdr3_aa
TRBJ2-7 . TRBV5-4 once TGTGCCAGCAGCTTGGGACCGGCGGGCTACGAGCAGTACTTC CASSLGPAGYEQYF
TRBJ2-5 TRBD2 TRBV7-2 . TGTGCCAGCAGCCTCGGACTAGCGGGGGTGGAGACCCAGTACTTC CASSLGLAGVETQYF
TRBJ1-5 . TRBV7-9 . TGTGCCAGCAGCTCAAACTATCAGCCCCAGCATTTT CASSSNYQPQHF
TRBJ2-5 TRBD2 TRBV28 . TGTGCCTCCCGTTTCAACCCTAGCGGGCTACAAGAGACCCAGTACTTC CASRFNPSGLQETQYF
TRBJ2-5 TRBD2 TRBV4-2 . TGTGCCAGCAGCCAAGAACTGGGCCTAGCGGGAGTAGGGACCCAGTACTTC CASSQELGLAGVGTQYF
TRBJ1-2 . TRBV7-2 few TGTGCCAGCAGCTCGCAGTGGGCGAGGGCTAACTATGGCTACACCTTC CASSSQWARANYGYTF
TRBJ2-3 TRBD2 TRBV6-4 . TGTGCCAGCAGTGACGGTAGAGCGGGACAACCCTTACTAGCGGGAGGAATAGATACGCAGTATTTT CASSDGRAGQPLLAGGIDTQYF
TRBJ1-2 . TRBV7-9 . TGTGCCAGCCTAAGGACAGACTATGGCTACACCTTC CASLRTDYGYTF
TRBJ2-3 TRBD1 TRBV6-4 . TGTGCCAGCAGTGACTCCAGGGGGCCAGATACGCAGTATTTT CASSDSRGPDTQYF
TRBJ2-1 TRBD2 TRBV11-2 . TGTGCCAGCAGGGGACTAGCGGGGGGCTCTCCTACCTACAATGAGCAGTTCTTC CASRGLAGGSPTYNEQFF
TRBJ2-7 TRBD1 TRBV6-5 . TGTGCCAGCAGTTGGGACAGGGCAGACGAGCAGTACTTC CASSWDRADEQYF
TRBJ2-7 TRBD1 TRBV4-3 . TGCGCCAGCAGCCAAGACCCGGGACAGGGGGTCGAGCAGTACTTC CASSQDPGQGVEQYF
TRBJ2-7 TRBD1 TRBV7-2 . TGTGCCAGCAGCGTATGGGACAGGGGTTACGAGCAGTACTTC CASSVWDRGYEQYF
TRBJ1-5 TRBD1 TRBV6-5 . TGTGCCAGCAGTAGGGACAGGACCTCCAATCAGCCCCAGCATTTT CASSRDRTSNQPQHF
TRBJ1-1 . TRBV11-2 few TGTGCCAGCAGCGGCAAGCTCGGGGGGACTGAAGCTTTCTTT CASSGKLGGTEAFF
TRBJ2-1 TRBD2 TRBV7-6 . TGTGCCAGCAGCTCCCTAGCGGGACGGTCCAATGAGCAGTTCTTC CASSSLAGRSNEQFF
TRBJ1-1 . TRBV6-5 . TGTGCCAGCACCGTGGACATCATGAACACTGAAGCTTTCTTT CASTVDIMNTEAFF
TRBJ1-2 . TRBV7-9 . TGTGCCAGCAGCCCGAATACAGTACTTAACTATGGCTACACCTTC CASSPNTVLNYGYTF
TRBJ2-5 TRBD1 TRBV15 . TGTGCCACCTCTAAACCCGGGACAGGGGGGCCCCAGTACTTC CATSKPGTGGPQYF
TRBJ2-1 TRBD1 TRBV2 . TGTGCCAGCAGACAGGGCAGGGGGCCCTACAATGAGCAGTTCTTC CASRQGRGPYNEQFF
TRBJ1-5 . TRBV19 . TGTGCCAGTATCGCCGACAGGTCTAGCAATCAGCCCCAGCATTTT CASIADRSSNQPQHF
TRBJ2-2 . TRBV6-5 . TGTGCCAGCAGTTATGGGCCTAATTCCGGGGAGCTGTTTTTT CASSYGPNSGELFF
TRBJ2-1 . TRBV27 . TGTGCCAGCAGTTTAACCGGGAATGAGCAGTTCTTC CASSLTGNEQFF
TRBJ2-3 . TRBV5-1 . TGCGCCAGCAGCTTGGTGGGAGCACCCTATACAGATACGCAGTATTTT CASSLVGAPYTDTQYF
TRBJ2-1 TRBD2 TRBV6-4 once TGTGCCAGCAGTGGACTAGCGGGCTACAATGAGCAGTTCTTC CASSGLAGYNEQFF
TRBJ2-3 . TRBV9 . TGTGCCAGCAGCCCCCGGCTAGCTGCTAGCACAGATACGCAGTATTTT CASSPRLAASTDTQYF
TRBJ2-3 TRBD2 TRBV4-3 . TGCGCCAGCAGCATCCAGACTAGCGGGGGAAGCACAGATACGCAGTATTTT CASSIQTSGGSTDTQYF
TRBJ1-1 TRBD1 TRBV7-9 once TGTGCCAGCACCCCGCAGGGGGCACAACCGAACACTGAAGCTTTCTTT CASTPQGAQPNTEAFF